This T cell receptor beta chain was identified during a study of CD8+CD57+ T cells in acquired aplastic anemia. As for the study in general: CD4+ and CD8+ cells, once sorted, gave DNA averaging approximately 3 ug.

The germline gives CDR1 MGHDK, CDR2 SYGVNS. The CDR3 sequence is 14 residues long. Trimming pared 4 bases from V and 4 bases from J, leaving 14 bases between. Comments on this clonotype: Its matching antigen is unknown.

The study's findings and limits: The study identified almost 30 CD8+ CDR3 sequences shared by patients and controls.

Investigators profiled TCR beta VDJ and CDR3 from genomic DNA template. TCRdb itself ran the reads through MiXCR, one entry per CDR3 protein. The sample holds more than 250,000 distinct CDR3 sequences, 56% seen once. The sequence derives from a human donor with severe aplastic anemia or a healthy control (not recorded which). This chain links TRBV25-1 with TRBJ2-7; D may be TRBD1 (6 bases). Material for sequencing was sorted CD4+, CD8+, or CD8+CD57+ T cells (not recorded which) from PBMCs. Here the CDR3 DNA reads TGTGCCAGCAGTGCTCCGGGACAACTTTACGAGCAGTACTTC. Its translation is CASSAPGQLYEQYF.